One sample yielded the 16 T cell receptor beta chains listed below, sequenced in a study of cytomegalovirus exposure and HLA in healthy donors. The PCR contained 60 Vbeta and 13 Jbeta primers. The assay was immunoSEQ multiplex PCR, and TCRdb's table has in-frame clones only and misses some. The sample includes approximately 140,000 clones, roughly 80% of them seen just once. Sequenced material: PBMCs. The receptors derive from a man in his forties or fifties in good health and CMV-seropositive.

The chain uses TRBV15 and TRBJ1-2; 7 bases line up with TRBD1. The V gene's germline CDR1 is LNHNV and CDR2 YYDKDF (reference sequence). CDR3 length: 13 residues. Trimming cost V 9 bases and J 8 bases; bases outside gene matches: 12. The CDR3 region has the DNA TGTGCCACGCGGTCTACCGGGACAGACGGCTACACCTTC. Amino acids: CATRSTGTDGYTF.

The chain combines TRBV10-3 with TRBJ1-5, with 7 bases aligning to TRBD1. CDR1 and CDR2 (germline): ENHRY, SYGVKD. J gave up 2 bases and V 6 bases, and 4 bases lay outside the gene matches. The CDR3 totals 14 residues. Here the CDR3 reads CAISGQVGNQPQHF. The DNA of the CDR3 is TGTGCCATCAGCGGACAGGTCGGCAATCAGCCCCAGCATTTT.

The CDR3 region is CASRVPGQSNTEAFF. The CDR3 bases are TGTGCCAGCAGGGTTCCGGGACAGTCGAACACTGAAGCTTTCTTT. The chain employs TRBV7-9 and TRBJ1-1; 7 bases match TRBD1. Unmatched junction bases numbered 8, after V lost 6 bases and J lost 1 base. From germline, CDR1 is SEHNR and CDR2 FQNEAQ (reference sequence). The CDR3 is 15 residues long.

The CDR3 DNA reads as TGTGCCAGCAGTGGGACCGGGACAGTACCCTACGAGCAGTACTTC. This sequence encodes CASSGTGTVPYEQYF. The chain combines TRBV28 with TRBJ2-7, with 7 positions matching TRBD1. Losses at the gene ends were 5 bases for V and 2 bases for J; bases not matched to a gene: 9. CDR1 is MDHEN, CDR2 SYDVKM, per germline. This CDR3 has 15 amino acids.

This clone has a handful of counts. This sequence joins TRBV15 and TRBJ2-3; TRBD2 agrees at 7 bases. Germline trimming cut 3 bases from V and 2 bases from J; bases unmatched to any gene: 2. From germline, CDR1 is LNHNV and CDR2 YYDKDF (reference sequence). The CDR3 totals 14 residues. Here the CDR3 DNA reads TGTGCCACCAGCAGGCGGGGGTCCACAGATACGCAGTATTTT. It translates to CATSRRGSTDTQYF.

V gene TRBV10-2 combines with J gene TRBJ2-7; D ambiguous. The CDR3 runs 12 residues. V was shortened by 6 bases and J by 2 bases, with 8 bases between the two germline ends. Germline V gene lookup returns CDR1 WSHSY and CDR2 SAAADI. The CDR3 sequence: CASSGDTYEQYF. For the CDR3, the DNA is TGCGCCAGCAGCGGCGACACCTACGAGCAGTACTTC.

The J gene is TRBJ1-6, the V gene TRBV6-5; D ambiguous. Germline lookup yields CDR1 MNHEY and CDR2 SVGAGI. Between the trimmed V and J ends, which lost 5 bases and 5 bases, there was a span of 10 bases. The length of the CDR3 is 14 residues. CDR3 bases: TGTGCCAGCAGTCCCAACAGCAATAATTCACCCCTCCACTTT. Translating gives CASSPNSNNSPLHF.

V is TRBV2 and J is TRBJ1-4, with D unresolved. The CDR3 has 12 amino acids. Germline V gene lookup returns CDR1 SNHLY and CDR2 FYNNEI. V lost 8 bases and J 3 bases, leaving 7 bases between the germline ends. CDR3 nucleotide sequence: TGTGCCAGCGGCCTTTCTAATGAAAAACTGTTTTTT. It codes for CASGLSNEKLFF.

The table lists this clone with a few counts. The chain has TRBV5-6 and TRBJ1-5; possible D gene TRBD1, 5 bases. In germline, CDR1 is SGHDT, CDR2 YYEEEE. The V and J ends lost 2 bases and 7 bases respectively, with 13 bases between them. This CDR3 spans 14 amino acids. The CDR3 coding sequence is TGTGCCAGCAGCTTCCCCGGGGGAGGCCAGCCCCAGCATTTT. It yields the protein CASSFPGGGQPQHF.

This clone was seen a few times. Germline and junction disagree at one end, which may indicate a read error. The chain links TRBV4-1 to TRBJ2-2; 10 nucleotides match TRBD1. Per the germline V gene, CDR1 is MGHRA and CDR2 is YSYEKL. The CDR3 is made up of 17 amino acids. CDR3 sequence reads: CASSRGPGQGNPGELFF. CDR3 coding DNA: TGCGCCAGCAGCCGAGGGCCGGGACAGGGGAACCCCGGGGAGCTGTTTTTT.

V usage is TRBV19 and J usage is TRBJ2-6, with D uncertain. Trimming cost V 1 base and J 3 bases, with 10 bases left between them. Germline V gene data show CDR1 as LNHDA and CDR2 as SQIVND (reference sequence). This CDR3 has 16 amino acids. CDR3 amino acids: CASSIAFSSGANVLTF. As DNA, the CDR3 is TGTGCCAGTAGTATAGCCTTCTCTAGTGGGGCCAACGTCCTGACTTTC.

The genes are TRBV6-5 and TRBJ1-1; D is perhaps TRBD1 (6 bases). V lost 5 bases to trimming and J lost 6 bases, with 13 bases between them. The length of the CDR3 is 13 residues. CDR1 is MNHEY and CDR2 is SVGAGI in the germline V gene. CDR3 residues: CASSTGRRAEAFF. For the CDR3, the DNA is TGTGCCAGCAGTACAGGGAGAAGGGCTGAAGCTTTCTTT.

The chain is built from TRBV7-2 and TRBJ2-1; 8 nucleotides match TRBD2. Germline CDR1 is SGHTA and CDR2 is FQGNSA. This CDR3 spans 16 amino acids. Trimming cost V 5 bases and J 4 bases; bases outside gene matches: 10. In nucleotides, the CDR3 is TGTGCCAGCAGCCGTGATCTATCGGGGGGGTACAATGAGCAGTTCTTC. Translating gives CASSRDLSGGYNEQFF.

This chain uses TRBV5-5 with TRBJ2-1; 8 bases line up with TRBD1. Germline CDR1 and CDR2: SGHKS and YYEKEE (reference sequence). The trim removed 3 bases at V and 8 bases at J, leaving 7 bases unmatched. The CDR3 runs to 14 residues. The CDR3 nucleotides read TGTGCCAGCAGCTGGACAGGGCCGAGCGATGAGCAGTTCTTC. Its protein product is CASSWTGPSDEQFF.

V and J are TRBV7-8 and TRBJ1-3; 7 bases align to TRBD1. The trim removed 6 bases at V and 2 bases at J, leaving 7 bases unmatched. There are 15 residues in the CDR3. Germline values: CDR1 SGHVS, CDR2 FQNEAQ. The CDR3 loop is CASRPRQGPGNTIYF. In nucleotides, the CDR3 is TGTGCCAGCAGACCCAGACAGGGCCCTGGAAACACCATATATTTT.

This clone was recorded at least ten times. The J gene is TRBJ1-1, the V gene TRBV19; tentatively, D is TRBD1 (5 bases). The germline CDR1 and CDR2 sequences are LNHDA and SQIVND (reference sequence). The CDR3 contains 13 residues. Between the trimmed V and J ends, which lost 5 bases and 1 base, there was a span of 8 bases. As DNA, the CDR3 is TGTGCCAGTAGTCAGGGCCGGAACACTGAAGCTTTCTTT. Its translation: CASSQGRNTEAFF.